Each of the 6 T cell receptor beta chains below was sequenced from the same sample in a study of spatial heterogeneity in lung cancer. TCRdb reanalysed the 5' RACE reads using MiXCR and keeps one entry per CDR3 protein. The sample lists around 110,000 distinct CDR3 sequences; less than 15% were seen once. Time point meaning: blood at routine non-recurrence follow-up after resection. Unsorted samples of tumor, nontumor lung or frozen PBMC had their whole RNA sequenced. The specimen was PBMCs, collected at follow-up. Every receptor here comes from a male donor with early-stage non-small cell lung cancer.

This clonotype was picked up a small number of times. This chain joins TRBV29-1 and TRBJ1-2, with 7 bases matching TRBD1. Germline V gene sequence: CDR1 SQVTM, CDR2 ANQGSEA. V lost 8 bases, J lost 3 bases, and 9 bases stayed unmatched. CDR3 length equals 13 residues. CDR3 bases: TGCAGCACCGAACTTGACAGGGACTATGGCTACACCTTC. Its protein is CSTELDRDYGYTF.

This clonotype has a count of ten or more. This chain connects TRBV7-6 to TRBJ2-7; D remains unclear. The V end lost 6 bases, the J end lost 5 bases, and 17 bases lay between the germline ends. Germline V gene data show CDR1 as SGHVS and CDR2 as FNYEAQ. The length of the CDR3 is 14 residues. The CDR3 region is CASSSDGPLDEQYF. The CDR3 region has the DNA TGTGCCAGCAGTTCCGACGGACCCCTTGACGAGCAGTACTTC. The variable domain in full, completed from reference TRBV7-6 and TRBJ2-7, reads GAGVSQSPRYKVTKRGQDVALRCDPISGHVSLYWYRQALGQGPEFLTYFNYEAQQDKSGLPNDRFSAERPEGSISTLTIQRTEQRDSAMYRCASSSDGPLDEQYFGPGTRLTVT.

The V gene is TRBV5-1, the J gene TRBJ2-1; no definite D call. Trimming left V 4 bases short and J 0 bases short, with 8 bases between. Germline CDR1 and CDR2: SGHRS and YFSETQ. This CDR3 is 14 amino acids long. CDR3 region: CASSPTNSYNEQFF. DNA for the CDR3: TGCGCCAGCAGCCCCACAAACTCCTACAATGAGCAGTTCTTC.

This rearrangement joins TRBV18 to TRBJ2-6, with TRBD1 matching 10 bases. The trim removed 3 bases at V and 1 base at J, leaving 6 bases unmatched. This CDR3 comprises 18 residues. Per germline, CDR1 KGHSH and CDR2 LQKENI. The DNA of the CDR3 is TGTGCCAGCTCACCGACCCCGGGACAGGGGTCTGGGGCCAACGTCCTGACTTTC. Its protein product is CASSPTPGQGSGANVLTF. The variable domain in full, completed from reference TRBV18 and TRBJ2-6, reads NAGVMQNPRHLVRRRGQEARLRCSPMKGHSHVYWYRQLPEEGLKFMVYLQKENIIDESGMPKERFSAEFPKEGPSILRIQQVVRGDSAAYFCASSPTPGQGSGANVLTFGAGSRLTVL.

V is TRBV10-3 and J is TRBJ2-1; 7 bases match TRBD2. Trimming removed 5 bases from V and 7 bases from J; junction bases left unmatched: 2. The CDR3 runs to 12 residues. Per germline, CDR1 ENHRY and CDR2 SYGVKD. The chain's CDR3 is CAISWEGNEQFF. The CDR3, as DNA: TGTGCCATCAGTTGGGAGGGAAATGAGCAGTTCTTC.

This clonotype showed up many times. The chain links TRBV28 to TRBJ2-7; no firm D call. The CDR3 extends over 12 amino acids. Per germline, CDR1 MDHEN and CDR2 SYDVKM. V lost 8 bases, J lost 3 bases, and 11 bases lay in between. CDR3 nucleotides: TGTGCCAGCGATCACTCGGGCTACGAGCAGTACTTC. Translation gives CASDHSGYEQYF.